Listed below are T cell receptor beta chains from one sample, sequenced in a study of T cell responses to AZD1222 COVID-19 vaccine. This table comes from immunoSEQ multiplex PCR, and its TCRdb copy is limited to in-frame clones, with some not included. There are 95,000 to 150,000 clones in the sample; approximately 92% occur only once, and around 0.96% lies in the top ten. Sequencing used peripheral blood, obtained on day 0 of AZD1222 vaccination. The receptors stem from an adult in good health. Both conserved end residues are part of each CDR3. D genes are given only for firm matches. Clone size is shown for a subset of rows, as once, few, many or a class of expanded clone.

>TRBD1|TRBV7-9|.|TRBJ2-1
TGTGCCAGCAGCCCCCGACAGGGGACGGACAATGAGCAGTTCTTC
CASSPRQGTDNEQFF
>TRBD1|TRBV7-2|.|TRBJ1-6
TGTGCCAGCAGGGCGCCGACAGGGGTACATTCACCCCTCCACTTT
CASRAPTGVHSPLHF
>.|TRBV6-2/TRBV6-3|.|TRBJ2-5
TGTGCCAGCAGTTACTCTCGAAAGGCCGATGTCGCTCGAGAGACCCAGTACTTC
CASSYSRKADVARETQYF
>.|TRBV27|.|TRBJ2-5
TGTGCCAGCAGTACATCCGGATGGGAGACCCAGTACTTC
CASSTSGWETQYF
>.|TRBV7-2|.|TRBJ1-3
TGTGCCAGCAGCTCCGAAGCAGAGGCATCACCTGATTTT
CASSSEAEASPDF
>.|TRBV28|.|TRBJ2-2
TGTGCCAGCAGTCTCCTTGCCGGGGAGCTGTTTTTT
CASSLLAGELFF
>.|TRBV5-4|.|TRBJ1-3
TGTGCCAGCAGCTTGGGCGCCAGGGACTCTGGAAACACCATATATTTT
CASSLGARDSGNTIYF
>TRBD2|TRBV5-8|.|TRBJ2-1
TGTGCCAGCAGCTTGGGTCGAAGGCCTGATCGGGGGGATGAGCAGTTCTTC
CASSLGRRPDRGDEQFF
>TRBD2|TRBV7-9|.|TRBJ2-2
TGTGCCAGCAGCTTATGGCTAGCGGGAGACACCGGGGAGCTGTTTTTT
CASSLWLAGDTGELFF
>.|TRBV20-1|.|TRBJ1-2
TGCAGTGCTAGTAACGGGGAAGATTATGGCTACACCTTC
CSASNGEDYGYTF
>TRBD1|TRBV5-1|.|TRBJ2-5
TGCGCCAGCAGCTTAACCGGGACAGGGTGGATAGGCCAAGAGACCCAGTACTTC
CASSLTGTGWIGQETQYF
>TRBD1|TRBV7-8|.|TRBJ1-1
TGTGCCAGCAGCCCTATAACAGGGGCCACTGAAGCTTTCTTT
CASSPITGATEAFF
>.|TRBV10-2|.|TRBJ1-2
TGCGCCAGCAGTGAGGACAGCTACTATGGCTACACCTTC
CASSEDSYYGYTF
>.|TRBV28|.|TRBJ1-2
TGTGCCAGCAGGCTCAGACGGACAACTAACTATGGCTACACCTTC
CASRLRRTTNYGYTF
>.|TRBV28|.|TRBJ2-7
TGTGCCAGCAGTCCCCATAGTGGCAGCTCCTACGAGCAGTACTTC
CASSPHSGSSYEQYF
>.|TRBV14|.|TRBJ2-1
TGTGCCAGCAGCCAATGGGCGCAGCGGACCTACAATGAGCAGTTCTTC
CASSQWAQRTYNEQFF
>.|TRBV2|.|TRBJ2-1
TGTGCCACCTACTATGAGGGGCCCAATGAGCAGTTCTTC
CATYYEGPNEQFF
>TRBD1|TRBV24-1|.|TRBJ1-1
TGTGCCACCAGGGGGACAGGGAGTAGCACTGAAGCTTTCTTT
CATRGTGSSTEAFF
>.|TRBV5-4|.|TRBJ2-7
TGTGCCAGCAGCTCGAGCTCCTACGAGCAGTACTTC
CASSSSSYEQYF
>TRBD1|TRBV14|.|TRBJ1-1
TGTGCCAGCAGCTCCGGGACAGGGAGAACTGAAGCTTTCTTT
CASSSGTGRTEAFF
>.|TRBV28|.|TRBJ2-1
TGTGCCAGCACCCTCCTTAACAGGGCCCATGAGCAGTTCTTC
CASTLLNRAHEQFF
>.|TRBV19|.|TRBJ2-5
TGTGCCAGTAGTATCGGGAGGACAGAAGAGACCCAGTACTTC
CASSIGRTEETQYF
>TRBD2|TRBV7-3|.|TRBJ2-1
TGTGCCAGCAGCTCGACTAGCGGGAGCAACAATGAGCAGTTCTTC
CASSSTSGSNNEQFF
>TRBD2|TRBV5-8|.|TRBJ2-1
TGTGCCAGCAGCTTGTTGTTGACTAGCGGGGGATACAATGAGCAGTTCTTC
CASSLLLTSGGYNEQFF
>.|TRBV6-5|.|TRBJ2-1
TGTGCCAGCAGTTACTTTACCACGGGTCGGCAGTTCTTC
CASSYFTTGRQFF
>.|TRBV4-2|.|TRBJ1-4
TGTGCCAGCAGCCGAGGTGTTCCCGGGACTGATGAAAAACTGTTTTTT
CASSRGVPGTDEKLFF
>.|TRBV4-1|.|TRBJ1-4
TGCGCCAGCAGCCAGTTCCGGGAGGGGAATGAAAAACTGTTTTTT
CASSQFREGNEKLFF
>TRBD2|TRBV3-1/TRBV3-2|.|TRBJ2-3
TGTGCCAGCAGCCAACTGTCGACTAGCGGGTACACAGATACGCAGTATTTT
CASSQLSTSGYTDTQYF
>.|TRBV30|.|TRBJ1-3
TGTGCCTGGGAACCCGAGTACAGTGGAAACACCATATATTTT
CAWEPEYSGNTIYF
>.|TRBV2|.|TRBJ2-5
TGTGCCAGCAGTGTCGACACCCTCCAGACCCAGTACTTC
CASSVDTLQTQYF
>TRBD1|TRBV15|.|TRBJ1-6
TGTGCCACCAGCCCGGGACAGGGGGGAAGCTCCTATAATTCACCCCTCCACTTT
CATSPGQGGSSYNSPLHF
>.|TRBV5-4|few|TRBJ1-5
TGTGCCAGCAGCTTGGAGGGAAGTCAGCCCCAGCATTTT
CASSLEGSQPQHF
>.|TRBV30|.|TRBJ1-1
TGTGCCTGGAGTCGATTCAGGGGCCCAACACCAGCTTTCTTT
CAWSRFRGPTPAFF
>TRBD1|TRBV19|.|TRBJ1-1
TGTGCCAGTCAGAGACCTCGAAGACAGGGGAAGACTGAAGCTTTCTTT
CASQRPRRQGKTEAFF
>.|TRBV9|once|TRBJ1-1
TGTGCCAGCCGGAGGGGAAACCGTAACACTGAAGCTTTCTTT
CASRRGNRNTEAFF
>.|TRBV19|.|TRBJ2-5
TGTGCCAGCCCGGGGTTTCAAGAGACCCAGTACTTC
CASPGFQETQYF
>.|TRBV2|.|TRBJ1-1
TGTGCCAGCAGATCTCAGGGTAGGGGGAACACTGAAGCTTTCTTT
CASRSQGRGNTEAFF
>TRBD1|TRBV18|.|TRBJ1-2
TGTGCCAGCTCACCCTTGGACTGGGACAGCGCTCCCTATGGCTACACCTTC
CASSPLDWDSAPYGYTF
>TRBD2|TRBV28|.|TRBJ2-1
TGTGCCAGCAGTACCGAGCGGGAGCACTCCTACAATGAGCAGTTCTTC
CASSTEREHSYNEQFF
>TRBD2|TRBV7-8|.|TRBJ2-7
TGTGCCAGCAGCTCCGCGGCGGGAGGGCACGACGAGCAGTACTTC
CASSSAAGGHDEQYF
>TRBD1|TRBV7-9|.|TRBJ1-5
TGTGCCAGCAGCCCCGGACAGGGAAGGGGTGGCAATCAGCCCCAGCATTTT
CASSPGQGRGGNQPQHF
>.|TRBV18|.|TRBJ1-1
TGTGCCAGCTCCGTGAACTCCAGGAAGCAGGCTGAAGCTTTCTTT
CASSVNSRKQAEAFF
>.|TRBV7-9|.|TRBJ2-5
TGTGCCAGCAGCTGGGAAGAACAGGAGTTCCAAGAGACCCAGTACTTC
CASSWEEQEFQETQYF
>.|TRBV19|.|TRBJ2-2
TGTGCCAGTAGAAGACTAGTGGCGAACACCGGGGAGCTGTTTTTT
CASRRLVANTGELFF
>TRBD1|TRBV7-8|.|TRBJ1-1
TGTGCCAGCAGCTTCCCCGAGGGACAGAAGAACACTGAAGCTTTCTTT
CASSFPEGQKNTEAFF
>.|TRBV4-1|.|TRBJ1-5
TGCGCCAGCAGCCAAGTGGCAGTCAATCAGCCCCAGCATTTT
CASSQVAVNQPQHF
>.|TRBV3-1/TRBV3-2|.|TRBJ2-2
TGTGCCAGCAGCCAAGACCCCAGGGTGGAAGGCACCGGGGAGCTGTTTTTT
CASSQDPRVEGTGELFF
>.|TRBV5-4|once|TRBJ1-1
TGTGCCAGCAGCCTTACGTTAGCTACAGGTACTGAAGCTTTCTTT
CASSLTLATGTEAFF
>TRBD1|TRBV7-9|once|TRBJ1-1
TGTGCCAGCAGCCAGCGGCAGGGGGACACTGAAGCTTTCTTT
CASSQRQGDTEAFF
>TRBD1|TRBV7-2|.|TRBJ2-5
TGTGCCAGCAGCTTAGGGACAGGGGGCGGAGAGACCCAGTACTTC
CASSLGTGGGETQYF
>.|TRBV5-1|once|TRBJ2-7
TGCGCCAGCAGCTTGGCGGCAGCGCTCTACGAGCAGTACTTC
CASSLAAALYEQYF
>.|TRBV5-1|.|TRBJ2-1
TGCGCCAGCAGCTTGGCCGCGAACACGTACAATGAGCAGTTCTTC
CASSLAANTYNEQFF
>TRBD2|TRBV19|.|TRBJ2-3
TGTGCCAGTAGTACGGGACTAGCGGGAGATACAGATACGCAGTATTTT
CASSTGLAGDTDTQYF